This T cell receptor beta chain appears in the sequencing data of a study of blood T cell repertoires in COVID-19. CDR1 MNHNS and CDR2 SASEGT come from the germline V gene. The V and J ends lost 1 base and 7 bases respectively, with 11 bases between them. The CDR3 totals 14 residues. Only in-frame clones appear in the TCRdb table, and some are missing; sequencing was by immunoSEQ multiplex PCR. The repertoire includes about 400,000 clones, 88% of them detected once, and roughly 2% sits in the top ten. The sample was PBMCs or T cells enriched from blood (not recorded which). The chain carries TRBV6-1 and TRBJ1-5, with a weak D call TRBD1 (5 bases). The sequence came from a woman between 40 and 55 years old with acute COVID-19. CDR3 bases: TGTGCCAGCAGTGAAGGCGGGGCGGAACAGCCCCAGCATTTT. Its translation is CASSEGGAEQPQHF.